Sequencing of this T cell receptor beta chain was carried out in a study of blood T cell repertoires in COVID-19. Study summary: The analysed material was cDNA or gDNA that came from T cells, B-cell-depleted T cells, or PBMCs.

The germline V gene has CDR1 SGHRS and CDR2 YFSETQ. The CDR3 totals 15 residues. Between the trimmed V and J ends, which lost 0 bases and 7 bases, there was a span of 16 bases. Libraries were prepared by immunoSEQ multiplex PCR; TCRdb keeps only in-frame clonotypes and omits some of them. The sample lists about 88,000 clones; around three quarters were seen once. What was sequenced was peripheral blood. The rearrangement uses TRBV5-1 and TRBJ1-2, with D tentatively TRBD1 (5 bases). This clonotype was sampled from a woman aged 55-69 years in a cohort sampled during active or convalescent COVID-19. CDR3 region: CASSLDPGPGSGYTF. As DNA, the CDR3 is TGCGCCAGCAGCTTGGACCCAGGGCCGGGTTCTGGCTACACCTTC.